This T cell receptor (beta chain) stems from a study of shared clonotypes between healthy human individuals. Background on the study: A couple of women and a few men aged 18 to 49 made up the donors.

This clone was found a few times. Its antigen is currently unknown. This CDR3 is built from 15 residues. With 1 base clipped from V and 8 bases from J, the junction kept 5 bases outside the gene matches. The germline gives CDR1 SEHNR, CDR2 FQNEAQ (reference sequence). Clones were sequenced by immunoSEQ multiplex PCR, and TCRdb holds only the in-frame ones, with some missing. This sample yields more than 2,000,000 clones, of which just over 90% are seen a single time; around 0.14% belongs to the top ten. The study, taken as a whole, reports: In this cohort, only blood was sampled, and tissue repertoires likely differ. Sharing across four donors was highest in naive CD4 (around 5%) and lowest in memory CD8 (0.4%).

The sample consisted of naive CD4+ T cells sorted from blood. Subset meaning: CD45RA+ positively selected. The genes are TRBV7-9 and TRBJ1-6; TRBD1 agrees at 7 bases. This TCR derives from a man aged 18-30 years in good health. CDR3 DNA sequence: TGTGCCAGCAGCTTAGAGGGGGACAGATATTCACCCCTCCACTTT. The encoded protein is CASSLEGDRYSPLHF.